This is a list of T cell receptor beta chains from one sample in a study of blood T cell repertoires in COVID-19. Method: immunoSEQ multiplex PCR; TCRdb's copy keeps in-frame clones and lacks some. The table has about 30,000 clones, roughly 65% seen once. The source material was peripheral blood. These receptor sequences come from a human donor in a cohort sampled during active COVID-19. CDR3s include the opening cysteine and the closing phenylalanine or tryptophan. Fields, in order: V gene, D gene, J gene, CDR3 length, clone size, CDR3 DNA, CDR3 protein. A D gene is named only where the DNA matches it firmly. The size field is filled for only some rows; it gives once, few, many or a size class.

>TRBV6-6|TRBD1|TRBJ2-7|15|NA
TGTGCCAGCAGCAGCCGGGACAGGGGAACCTACGAGCAGTACTTC
CASSSRDRGTYEQYF
>TRBV7-6|TRBD2|TRBJ2-5|15|NA
TGTGCCAGCAGCTTATTGGCTAGCGGTGTGGAGACCCAGTACTTC
CASSLLASGVETQYF
>TRBV3-1/TRBV3-2|TRBD2|TRBJ2-5|20|NA
TGTGCCAGCAGCCCACATCCCTATAATAAGGGACTAGCGGACCAAGAGACCCAGTACTTC
CASSPHPYNKGLADQETQYF
>TRBV10-3|NA|TRBJ1-2|14|NA
TGTGCCATCAGTTCTAGTACAGGGTGGAATGGCTACACCTTC
CAISSSTGWNGYTF
>TRBV6-2/TRBV6-3|NA|TRBJ1-1|13|few
TGTGCCAGCAGTCCCATGGGGCCCACTGAAGCTTTCTTT
CASSPMGPTEAFF
>TRBV19|NA|TRBJ1-2|13|NA
TGTGCCAGTGCCCCCTGGGAGAACTATGGCTACACCTTC
CASAPWENYGYTF
>TRBV5-1|TRBD1|TRBJ2-3|16|NA
TGCGCCAGCAGAACGGGACAGGGGGGAAGCACAGATACGCAGTATTTT
CASRTGQGGSTDTQYF
>TRBV3-1/TRBV3-2|TRBD1|TRBJ1-6|14|NA
TGTGCCAGCAGCCTATCAGCAGGGGGGTCACCCCTCCACTTT
CASSLSAGGSPLHF
>TRBV5-1|TRBD2|TRBJ2-3|16|NA
TGCGCCAGCAGCTTTTTAGCGGGCGGTCCTTGGGATACGCAGTATTTT
CASSFLAGGPWDTQYF
>TRBV27|TRBD1|TRBJ2-7|16|NA
TGTGCCAGCAGTTCCCCGTCCGGGACAGGGGGCTACGAGCAGTACTTC
CASSSPSGTGGYEQYF
>TRBV19|TRBD1|TRBJ2-7|14|NA
TGTGCCAGTAGTATGGGACAGGGCCCCTACGAGCAGTACTTC
CASSMGQGPYEQYF
>TRBV9|TRBD1|TRBJ2-7|15|few
TGTGCCAGCAGCGTCATGACAGGGGGCGTTTACGAGCAGTACTTC
CASSVMTGGVYEQYF
>TRBV21-1|NA|TRBJ2-1|14|NA
TGTGCCAGCAGCAATACTAGCGAGGCCGATGAGCAGTTCTTC
CASSNTSEADEQFF
>TRBV5-1|NA|TRBJ1-2|13|NA
TGCGCCAGCAGCTTAGGGGGGGTTTCGGGCTACACCTTC
CASSLGGVSGYTF
>TRBV29-1|TRBD2|TRBJ2-1|15|few
TGCAGCGTCGTACTCGGACTAGCGGCTAACAATGAGCAGTTCTTC
CSVVLGLAANNEQFF
>TRBV6-1|NA|TRBJ1-1|13|NA
TGTGCCAGTCTCCCGGGGGAGAACACTGAAGCTTTCTTT
CASLPGENTEAFF
>TRBV23-1|NA|TRBJ2-2|16|NA
TGCGCCAGCAGTCAATCTGGACAGTTGAACACCGGGGAGCTGTTTTTT
CASSQSGQLNTGELFF
>TRBV7-9|TRBD1|TRBJ2-5|14|NA
TGTGCCAGCAGCTTACTAGACAGGGAAGAGACCCAGTACTTC
CASSLLDREETQYF
>TRBV19|NA|TRBJ1-4|17|NA
TGTGCCAGTAGTAGATTGGAGACAGGAACAACTAATGAAAAACTGTTTTTT
CASSRLETGTTNEKLFF
>TRBV7-3|TRBD2|TRBJ2-1|15|few
TGTGCCAGCAGCTTCCTAGCGGGGTCCTACAATGAGCAGTTCTTC
CASSFLAGSYNEQFF
>TRBV5-1|NA|TRBJ1-6|15|NA
TGCGCCAGCACCACAGGGAAGGGACCTAATTCACCCCTCCACTTT
CASTTGKGPNSPLHF
>TRBV9|TRBD1|TRBJ2-2|17|NA
TGTGCCAGCAGCGTAGGTACAGGGGAAGTTGGCACCGGGGAGCTGTTTTTT
CASSVGTGEVGTGELFF
>TRBV24-1|TRBD2|TRBJ2-7|18|NA
TGTGCCACCAGTGATTCCCCAGCGGGAGGGCGTAGCTCCTACGAGCAGTACTTC
CATSDSPAGGRSSYEQYF
>TRBV15|TRBD2|TRBJ2-3|19|few
TGTGCCACCAGCAGAGATAGGAAGACTAGCGGGGGCCGCACAGATACGCAGTATTTT
CATSRDRKTSGGRTDTQYF
>TRBV6-2/TRBV6-3|TRBD1|TRBJ2-3|16|NA
TGTGCCAGCAGTTCACACTCTACAGGGGGCACAGATACGCAGTATTTT
CASSSHSTGGTDTQYF
>TRBV2|TRBD2|TRBJ2-3|12|NA
TGTGCCAGCAGTCGGACTAGCGGAACGCAGTATTTT
CASSRTSGTQYF
>TRBV9|TRBD1|TRBJ1-5|14|NA
TGTGCCAGCAGTACAGGGGAAGAGGGTCAGCCCCAGCATTTT
CASSTGEEGQPQHF
>TRBV11-3|NA|TRBJ2-7|14|NA
TGTGCCAGCAGCCTAACGACAAGATCCTACGAGCAGTACTTC
CASSLTTRSYEQYF
>TRBV7-2|TRBD2|TRBJ2-1|14|NA
TGTGCCAGCAGCTTGACTAGCGGGAGTTATGAGCAGTTCTTC
CASSLTSGSYEQFF
>TRBV5-1|TRBD2|TRBJ2-1|17|few
TGCGCCAGCAGCTTGGAGGGACTAGCGGGTAGATACAATGAGCAGTTCTTC
CASSLEGLAGRYNEQFF
>TRBV19|TRBD1|TRBJ1-2|14|NA
TGTGCCAGTAGTATTCAAGGGGGCAACTATGGCTACACCTTC
CASSIQGGNYGYTF
>TRBV5-4|NA|TRBJ2-2|14|NA
TGTGCCAGCAGCTTGGGGGGGCTCACCGGGGAGCTGTTTTTT
CASSLGGLTGELFF
>TRBV9|TRBD2|TRBJ2-7|15|few
TGTGCCAGCAGCGTAGCGGGACTAGCTCTCGACGAGCAGTACTTC
CASSVAGLALDEQYF
>TRBV6-5|TRBD1|TRBJ1-5|15|NA
TGTGCCAGCATTTGGACAGGGGGGAGCAATCAGCCCCAGCATTTT
CASIWTGGSNQPQHF
>TRBV3-1/TRBV3-2|TRBD2|TRBJ2-3|17|NA
TGTGCCAGCAGCCTCAAAACTAGCGGGAGTAGCACAGATACGCAGTATTTT
CASSLKTSGSSTDTQYF
>TRBV5-1|NA|TRBJ2-2|16|NA
TGCGCCAGCAGCTTCCCTCTGGCGGATTCCACCGGGGAGCTGTTTTTT
CASSFPLADSTGELFF
>TRBV19|TRBD1|TRBJ1-4|14|NA
TGTGCCAGTAAGGGACAGGGAGGTAATGAAAAACTGTTTTTT
CASKGQGGNEKLFF
>TRBV5-1|TRBD1|TRBJ2-4|14|few
TGCGCCAGCAGCTTATCAGGGGGCAAAGGCATTCAGTACTTC
CASSLSGGKGIQYF
>TRBV19|NA|TRBJ1-2|14|NA
TGTGCCAGTAGTACCCCCGGGGGTGTCTATGGCTACACCTTC
CASSTPGGVYGYTF
>TRBV15|TRBD1|TRBJ2-5|15|medium-sized
TGTGCCACCAGCAGAGAACAGGGGAGTAAGGAGACCCAGTACTTC
CATSREQGSKETQYF
>TRBV6-2/TRBV6-3|TRBD2|TRBJ2-3|15|few
TGTGCCAGCAGTTGGAGCGGGGGGAGCACAGATACGCAGTATTTT
CASSWSGGSTDTQYF
>TRBV5-1|TRBD1|TRBJ1-6|18|NA
TGCGCCAGCAGCTCCCTACCATCCGGGACAGGGGTGAATTCACCCCTCCACTTT
CASSSLPSGTGVNSPLHF
>TRBV4-1|TRBD2|TRBJ2-7|15|medium-sized
TGCGCCAGCAGCCAAGAGCGGGGGGGCCTCCACGAGCAGTACTTC
CASSQERGGLHEQYF
>TRBV10-1|TRBD2|TRBJ2-3|16|few
TGCGCCAGCAGTGAAGAACTCACTAGCGGGGCAGATACGCAGTATTTT
CASSEELTSGADTQYF
>TRBV19|TRBD1|TRBJ1-2|12|NA
TGTGCCAGCAGACAGGGGGCTGATGGCTACACCTTC
CASRQGADGYTF
>TRBV11-3|TRBD2|TRBJ2-5|16|NA
TGTGCCAGCAGCCCAGGGACTAGCTTGGACCAAGAGACCCAGTACTTC
CASSPGTSLDQETQYF
>TRBV7-9|NA|TRBJ2-6|15|NA
TGTGCCAGCAGCTTAGTCGGGACTGGGGCCAACGTCCTGACTTTC
CASSLVGTGANVLTF
>TRBV18|TRBD1|TRBJ2-2|19|NA
TGTGCCAGCTCACAATACCCGGACAGGCCTTTCGCGAACACCGGGGAGCTGTTTTTT
CASSQYPDRPFANTGELFF
>TRBV4-3|NA|TRBJ2-1|15|NA
TGCGCCAGCAGCCAAGATACGGGGGCCTACAATGAGCAGTTCTTC
CASSQDTGAYNEQFF
>TRBV19|NA|TRBJ1-6|14|NA
TGTGCCAGTAGTACGGAAACAGCCTATTCACCCCTCCACTTT
CASSTETAYSPLHF
>TRBV9|NA|TRBJ2-2|14|NA
TGTGCCAGCAGCGGTGCGGGGTACACCGGGGAGCTGTTTTTT
CASSGAGYTGELFF
>TRBV2|NA|TRBJ1-6|14|NA
TGTGCCAGTACAGAAAACTTCTATAATTCACCCCTCCACTTT
CASTENFYNSPLHF
>TRBV6-5|NA|TRBJ2-7|14|NA
TGTGCCAGCAGTTACTCGGCCAACTCCTACGAGCAGTACTTC
CASSYSANSYEQYF
>TRBV12-3/TRBV12-4|NA|TRBJ1-2|13|NA
TGTGCCAGCAGTTTAGCGGTTAGGGGGAGTGGGACCTTC
CASSLAVRGSGTF
>TRBV19|NA|TRBJ1-1|13|NA
TGTGCCAGTAAAAAGGTCATGGGCTTTGAAGCTTTCTTT
CASKKVMGFEAFF